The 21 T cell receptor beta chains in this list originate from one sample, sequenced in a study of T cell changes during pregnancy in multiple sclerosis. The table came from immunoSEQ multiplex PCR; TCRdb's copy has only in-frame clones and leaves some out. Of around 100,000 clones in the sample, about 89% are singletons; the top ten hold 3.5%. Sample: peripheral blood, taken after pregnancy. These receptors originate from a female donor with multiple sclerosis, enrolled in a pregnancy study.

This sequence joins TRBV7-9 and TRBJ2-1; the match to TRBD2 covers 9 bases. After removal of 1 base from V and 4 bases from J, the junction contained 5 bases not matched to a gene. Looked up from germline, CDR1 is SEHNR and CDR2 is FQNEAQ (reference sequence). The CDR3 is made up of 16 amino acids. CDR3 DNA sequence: TGTGCCAGCAGCTTAGAGAGCGGGGGGTCGTACAATGAGCAGTTCTTC. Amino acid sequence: CASSLESGGSYNEQFF. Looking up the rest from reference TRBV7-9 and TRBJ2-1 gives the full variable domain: DTGVSQNPRHKITKRGQNVTFRCDPISEHNRLYWYRQTLGQGPEFLTYFQNEAQLEKSRLLSDRFSAERPKGSFSTLEIQRTEQGDSAMYLCASSLESGGSYNEQFFGPGTRLTVL.

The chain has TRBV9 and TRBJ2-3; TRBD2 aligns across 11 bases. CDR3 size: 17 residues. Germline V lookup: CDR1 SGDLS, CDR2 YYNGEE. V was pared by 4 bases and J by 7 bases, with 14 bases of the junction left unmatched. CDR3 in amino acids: CASSLTGGSGGAYTQYF. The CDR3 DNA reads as TGTGCCAGCAGCCTTACCGGGGGTAGCGGGGGGGCGTATACGCAGTATTTT.

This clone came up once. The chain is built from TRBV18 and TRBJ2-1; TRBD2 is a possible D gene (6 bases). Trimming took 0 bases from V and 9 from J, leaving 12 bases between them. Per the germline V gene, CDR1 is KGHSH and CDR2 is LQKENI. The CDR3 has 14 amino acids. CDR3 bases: TGTGCCAGCTCACCACCTAGGGGAGGAGGTGAGCAGTTCTTC. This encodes CASSPPRGGGEQFF.

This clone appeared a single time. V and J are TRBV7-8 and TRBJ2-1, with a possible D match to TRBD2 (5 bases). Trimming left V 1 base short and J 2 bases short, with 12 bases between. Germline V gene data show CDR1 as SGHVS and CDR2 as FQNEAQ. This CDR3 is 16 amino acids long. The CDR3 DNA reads TGTGCCAGCAGCTTAGTGTCGCGGGTAGCCTACAATGAGCAGTTCTTC. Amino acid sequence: CASSLVSRVAYNEQFF.

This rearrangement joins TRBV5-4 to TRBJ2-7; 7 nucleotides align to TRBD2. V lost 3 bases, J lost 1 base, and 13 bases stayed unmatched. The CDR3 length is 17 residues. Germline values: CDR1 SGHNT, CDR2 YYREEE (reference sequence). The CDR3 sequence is CASSSREGLSPSYEQYF. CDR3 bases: TGTGCCAGCAGCTCGAGGGAGGGACTGTCCCCGTCCTACGAGCAGTACTTC.

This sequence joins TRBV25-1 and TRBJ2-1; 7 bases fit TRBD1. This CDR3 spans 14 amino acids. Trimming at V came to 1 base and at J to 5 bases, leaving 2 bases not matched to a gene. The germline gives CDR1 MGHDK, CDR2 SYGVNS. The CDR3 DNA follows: TGTGCCAGCAGTGAATGGGGGACAGACAATGAGCAGTTCTTC. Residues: CASSEWGTDNEQFF.

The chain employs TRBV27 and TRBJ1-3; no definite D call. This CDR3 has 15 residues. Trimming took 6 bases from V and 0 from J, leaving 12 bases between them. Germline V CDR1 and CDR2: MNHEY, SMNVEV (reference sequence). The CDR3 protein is CASSPWSSSGNTIYF. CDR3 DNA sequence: TGTGCCAGCAGCCCCTGGTCCAGCTCTGGAAACACCATATATTTT.

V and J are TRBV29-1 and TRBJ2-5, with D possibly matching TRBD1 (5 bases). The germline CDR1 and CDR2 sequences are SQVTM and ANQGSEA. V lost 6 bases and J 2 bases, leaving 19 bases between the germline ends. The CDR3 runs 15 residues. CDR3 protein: CSVFPTLWTQETQYF. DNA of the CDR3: TGCAGCGTCTTTCCCACCCTCTGGACACAAGAGACCCAGTACTTC.

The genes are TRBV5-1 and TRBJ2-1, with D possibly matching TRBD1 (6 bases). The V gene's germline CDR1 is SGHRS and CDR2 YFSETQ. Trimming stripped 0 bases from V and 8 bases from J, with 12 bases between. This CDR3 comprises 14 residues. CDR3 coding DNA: TGCGCCAGCAGCTTGGGTACAGGGATCCATGAGCAGTTCTTC. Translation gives CASSLGTGIHEQFF.

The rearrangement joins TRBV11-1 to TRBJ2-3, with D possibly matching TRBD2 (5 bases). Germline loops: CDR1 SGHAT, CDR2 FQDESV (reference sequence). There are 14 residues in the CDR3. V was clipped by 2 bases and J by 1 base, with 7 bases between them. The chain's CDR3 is CASSLRGRTDTQYF. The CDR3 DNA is TGTGCCAGCAGCTTACGAGGGCGCACAGATACGCAGTATTTT.

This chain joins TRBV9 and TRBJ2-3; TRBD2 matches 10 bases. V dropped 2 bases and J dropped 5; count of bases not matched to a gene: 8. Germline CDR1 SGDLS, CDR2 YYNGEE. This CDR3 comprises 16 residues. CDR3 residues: CASSVPSGGALDTQYF. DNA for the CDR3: TGTGCCAGCAGCGTCCCCAGCGGGGGGGCCTTAGATACGCAGTATTTT.

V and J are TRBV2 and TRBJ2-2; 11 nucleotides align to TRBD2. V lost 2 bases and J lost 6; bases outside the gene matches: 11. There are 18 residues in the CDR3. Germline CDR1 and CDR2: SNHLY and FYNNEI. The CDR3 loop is CASSEPLIAGGRAGELFF. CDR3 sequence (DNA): TGTGCCAGCAGTGAACCCCTTATAGCGGGGGGGCGGGCCGGGGAGCTGTTTTTT.

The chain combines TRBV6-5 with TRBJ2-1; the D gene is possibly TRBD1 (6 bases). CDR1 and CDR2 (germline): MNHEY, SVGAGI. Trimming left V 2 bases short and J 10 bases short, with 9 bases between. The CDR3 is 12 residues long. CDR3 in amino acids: CASSYRGTEQFF. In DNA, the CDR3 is TGTGCCAGCAGTTACCGAGGGACAGAGCAGTTCTTC.

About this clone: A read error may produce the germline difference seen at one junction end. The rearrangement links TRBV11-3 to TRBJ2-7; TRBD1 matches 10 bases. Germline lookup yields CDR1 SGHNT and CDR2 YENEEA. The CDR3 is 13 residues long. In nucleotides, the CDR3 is TGCGGTTGCCGGGACAGGGGATTTCACGAGCAGTACTTC. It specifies CGCRDRGFHEQYF.

CDR3 residues: CASSDRALVSPLHF. CDR3 bases: TGTGCCAGCAGTGACAGGGCTCTAGTTTCACCCCTCCACTTT. The genes are TRBV6-1 and TRBJ1-6, with a weak D call TRBD1 (5 bases). The CDR3 runs to 14 residues. Germline CDR1 MNHNS, CDR2 SASEGT. Between the trimmed V and J ends, which lost 3 bases and 9 bases, there was a span of 12 bases.

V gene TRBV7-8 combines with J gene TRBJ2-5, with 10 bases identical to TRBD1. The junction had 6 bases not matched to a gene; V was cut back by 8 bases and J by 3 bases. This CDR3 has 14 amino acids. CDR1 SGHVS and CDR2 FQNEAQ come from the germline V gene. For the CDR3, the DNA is TGTGCCAGCGATTCGGACAGGGGGAAAGAGACCCAGTACTTC. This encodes CASDSDRGKETQYF.

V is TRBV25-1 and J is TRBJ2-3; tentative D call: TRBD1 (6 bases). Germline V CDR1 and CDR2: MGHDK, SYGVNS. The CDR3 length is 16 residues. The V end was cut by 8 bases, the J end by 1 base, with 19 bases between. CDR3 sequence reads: CASVKVGAGGTDTQYF. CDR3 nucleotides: TGTGCCAGCGTTAAGGTGGGGGCAGGAGGCACAGATACGCAGTATTTT.

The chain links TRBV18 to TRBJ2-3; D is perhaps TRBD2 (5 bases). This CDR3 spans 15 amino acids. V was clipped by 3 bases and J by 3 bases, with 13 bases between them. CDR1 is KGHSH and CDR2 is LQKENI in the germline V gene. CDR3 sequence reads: CASSPLGGRTDTQYF. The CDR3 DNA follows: TGTGCCAGCTCACCCCTAGGAGGACGGACAGATACGCAGTATTTT.

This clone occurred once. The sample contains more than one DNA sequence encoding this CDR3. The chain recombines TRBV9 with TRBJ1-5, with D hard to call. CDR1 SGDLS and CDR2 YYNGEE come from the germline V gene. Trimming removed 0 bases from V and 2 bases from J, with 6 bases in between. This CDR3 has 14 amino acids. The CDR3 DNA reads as TGTGCCAGCAGCGTAGAGGGAGGCAATCAGCCCCAGCATTTT. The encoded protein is CASSVEGGNQPQHF.

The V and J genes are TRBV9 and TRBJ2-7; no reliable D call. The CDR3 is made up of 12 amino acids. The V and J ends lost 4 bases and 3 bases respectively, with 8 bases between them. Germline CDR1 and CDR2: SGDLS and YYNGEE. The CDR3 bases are TGTGCCAGCAGCCCAAACTACTACGAGCAGTACTTC. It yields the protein CASSPNYYEQYF. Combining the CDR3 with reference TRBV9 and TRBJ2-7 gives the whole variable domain DSGVTQTPKHLITATGQRVTLRCSPRSGDLSVYWYQQSLDQGLQFLIQYYNGEERAKGNILERFSAQQFPDLHSELNLSSLELGDSALYFCASSPNYYEQYFGPGTRLTVT.

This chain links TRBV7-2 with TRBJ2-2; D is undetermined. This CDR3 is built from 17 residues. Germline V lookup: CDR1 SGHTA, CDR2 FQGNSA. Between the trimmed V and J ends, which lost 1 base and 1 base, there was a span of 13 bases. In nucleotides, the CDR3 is TGTGCCAGCAGCTTAGTTTATAGAGTAAAGAACACCGGGGAGCTGTTTTTT. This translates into CASSLVYRVKNTGELFF.